These T cell receptor beta chains were read from a single sample in a study of blood T cells in healthy people across ages. TCRdb re-called the 5' RACE reads with MiXCR, one entry per CDR3 protein. The sample records about 1.4 million distinct CDR3 sequences, approximately 63% being singletons. The specimen was blood. The origin of the receptors is a man between 18 and 29 years old in good health. CDR3s include the opening cysteine and the closing phenylalanine or tryptophan. The D gene is left open where the match is weak. Only part of the rows carry a size: once, few, many, or a class if the clone is expanded.

D	V	J	size	CDR3	DNA
NA	TRBV7-8	TRBJ2-7	NA	CASSLVAGSAHEQYF	TGTGCCAGCAGCTTAGTGGCCGGGAGCGCCCACGAGCAGTACTTC
NA	TRBV6-5	TRBJ2-1	NA	CASSYFGSDYNEQFF	TGTGCCAGCAGTTACTTCGGGAGTGATTACAATGAGCAGTTCTTC
NA	TRBV20-1	TRBJ2-3	few	CSAHQGRARANSDTQYF	TGCAGTGCCCACCAGGGGAGGGCCCGGGCAAACTCAGATACGCAGTATTTT
NA	TRBV27	TRBJ2-5	NA	CASSGMTGPLETQYF	TGTGCCAGCAGTGGAATGACAGGCCCCTTGGAGACCCAGTACTTC
NA	TRBV20-1	TRBJ1-1	NA	CSAKGRGDTEAFF	TGCAGTGCTAAAGGACGAGGGGACACTGAAGCTTTCTTT
NA	TRBV7-9	TRBJ2-7	few	CASSFRADYEQYF	TGTGCCAGCAGCTTTAGGGCAGACTACGAGCAGTACTTC
NA	TRBV4-1	TRBJ1-2	few	CASSQVTSRDGYTF	TGCGCCAGCAGCCAAGTTACGAGTCGGGATGGCTACACCTTC
TRBD2	TRBV7-2	TRBJ2-5	NA	CASSPKGLAVKETQYF	TGTGCCAGCAGCCCAAAAGGACTAGCGGTTAAAGAGACCCAGTACTTC
NA	TRBV28	TRBJ2-1	few	CASSLQQNNEQFF	TGTGCCAGCAGCCTCCAGCAAAACAATGAGCAGTTCTTC
TRBD2	TRBV20-1	TRBJ2-1	NA	CSARRGRGGEQFF	TGCAGTGCTAGGCGGGGCCGGGGGGGTGAGCAGTTCTTC
TRBD1	TRBV4-3	TRBJ1-6	NA	CASSHQQGSDSPLHF	TGCGCCAGCAGCCACCAACAGGGGAGCGATTCACCCCTCCACTTT
TRBD1	TRBV15	TRBJ1-6	once	CATSRAGTGHSPLHF	TGTGCCACCAGCAGGGCCGGGACAGGGCATTCACCCCTCCACTTT
NA	TRBV20-1	TRBJ1-3	NA	CSAKGAGNTIYF	TGCAGTGCTAAGGGGGCTGGAAACACCATATATTTT